These 21 T cell receptor beta chains were sequenced from one sample in a study of cytomegalovirus exposure and HLA in healthy donors. PCR was performed using 60 Vbeta and 13 Jbeta primers. Repertoires were generated with immunoSEQ multiplex PCR, while TCRdb's copy carries only in-frame clones and drops some. Here the sample spans under 200,000 clones, approximately 79% being singletons. Sequenced sample: PBMCs. The receptors were sampled from a male donor in good health and CMV-seronegative.

The chain joins TRBV27 to TRBJ2-7; D is ambiguous. The CDR3 consists of 12 residues. V shed 4 bases and J shed 3 bases, with 7 bases lying between them. The germline V gene encodes CDR1 MNHEY and CDR2 SMNVEV (reference sequence). In DNA, the CDR3 is TGTGCCAGCAGTTCACAGAGCTACGAGCAGTACTTC. Residues: CASSSQSYEQYF.

The J gene is TRBJ2-7, the V gene TRBV27; D may be TRBD1 (6 bases). CDR3 length equals 15 residues. The V gene lost 5 bases and the J gene lost 3 bases, with 17 bases spanning the gap. Per germline, CDR1 MNHEY and CDR2 SMNVEV (reference sequence). CDR3 sequence reads: CASSPTGQQIYEQYF. CDR3 in DNA: TGTGCCAGCAGTCCTACCGGACAGCAAATCTACGAGCAGTACTTC.

This clone has only a few counts. This chain links TRBV4-1 with TRBJ1-1; unclear D gene. There are 11 residues in the CDR3. V lost 0 bases to trimming and J lost 7 bases, with 3 bases between them. Germline V CDR1 and CDR2: MGHRA, YSYEKL. The CDR3 DNA reads TGCGCCAGCAGCCAAGACAGTGAAGCTTTCTTT. It codes for CASSQDSEAFF.

The chain carries TRBV29-1 and TRBJ1-4; TRBD1 agrees at 7 bases. The CDR3 contains 12 residues. V shed 8 bases, J shed 3 bases, and the junction held 3 bases outside the gene matches. CDR1 and CDR2 (germline): SQVTM, ANQGSEA. The DNA of the CDR3 is TGCAGCTTTCAGGGGGCTAATGAAAAACTGTTTTTT. Protein sequence: CSFQGANEKLFF.

The V and J genes are TRBV30 and TRBJ1-1, with D hard to call. This CDR3 region has 13 residues. V lost 0 bases and J 1 base, leaving 6 bases between the germline ends. Germline V CDR1 and CDR2: GTSNPN, SVGIG (reference sequence). The CDR3 loop is CAWSVRGNTEAFF. The CDR3 DNA reads TGTGCCTGGAGTGTACGAGGGAACACTGAAGCTTTCTTT. The whole variable domain, filled in from reference TRBV30 and TRBJ1-1, reads SQTIHQWPATLVQPVGSPLSLECTVEGTSNPNLYWYRQAAGRGLQLLFYSVGIGQISSEVPQNLSASRPQDRQFILSSKKLLLSDSGFYLCAWSVRGNTEAFFGQGTRLTVV.

The rearrangement uses TRBV5-1 and TRBJ1-6; the D gene is possibly TRBD1 (5 bases). The V gene lost 4 bases and the J gene lost 7 bases, with 21 bases spanning the gap. This CDR3 is built from 17 residues. CDR1 and CDR2 (germline): SGHRS, YFSETQ. The CDR3 is CASSQSTPPRGNSPLHF. CDR3 coding DNA: TGCGCCAGCAGCCAATCAACCCCCCCTAGGGGCAATTCACCCCTCCACTTT.

The chain joins TRBV29-1 to TRBJ1-1, with 8 bases lining up with TRBD1. This CDR3 has 13 amino acids. V trimming: 6 bases; J trimming: 5 bases; junction bases outside the gene matches: 8. Looked up from germline, CDR1 is SQVTM and CDR2 is ANQGSEA. CDR3 residues: CSVGQGGRTEAFF. CDR3 in DNA: TGCAGCGTCGGACAGGGCGGTAGGACTGAAGCTTTCTTT. The entire variable domain, with the rest obtained from reference TRBV29-1 and TRBJ1-1, is as follows: SAVISQKPSRDICQRGTSLTIQCQVDSQVTMMFWYRQQPGQSLTLIATANQGSEATYESGFVIDKFPISRPNLTFSTLTVSNMSPEDSSIYLCSVGQGGRTEAFFGQGTRLTVV.

The genes are TRBV6-5 and TRBJ2-5, with TRBD1 as a possible D gene (6 bases). Trimming stripped 5 bases from V and 5 bases from J, with 18 bases between. Germline V gene sequence: CDR1 MNHEY, CDR2 SVGAGI. CDR3 length: 15 amino acids. The DNA of the CDR3 is TGTGCCAGCAGTAAGACCCCGGACAGTCGTGAGACCCAGTACTTC. As protein: CASSKTPDSRETQYF.

The chain combines TRBV16 with TRBJ1-1, with D perhaps TRBD1 (5 bases). V was clipped by 0 bases and J by 4 bases, with 9 bases between them. CDR1 is KGHSY and CDR2 is FQNENV in the germline V gene. The CDR3 loop spans 14 amino acids. The CDR3 spells CASSQSWGGTEAFF. The CDR3 nucleotides are TGTGCCAGCAGCCAATCCTGGGGGGGCACTGAAGCTTTCTTT.

This chain uses TRBV4-1 with TRBJ2-3, with TRBD1 identical over 7 bases. The CDR3 contains 16 residues. The trim removed 7 bases at V and 2 bases at J, leaving 12 bases unmatched. Germline V gene lookup returns CDR1 MGHRA and CDR2 YSYEKL. The CDR3 DNA follows: TGCGCCAGCACCACTGCAGGGGGTAAGAACACAGATACGCAGTATTTT. It encodes CASTTAGGKNTDTQYF.

V and J are TRBV7-2 and TRBJ2-3; 9 positions match TRBD2. V gave up 2 bases and J gave up 8 bases; unmatched junction bases: 8. CDR1 and CDR2 (germline): SGHTA, FQGNSA. The CDR3 runs 15 residues. CDR3 residues: CASSLRSSGDGTQYF. In DNA form, the CDR3 reads TGTGCCAGCAGCTTAAGGTCTAGCGGGGACGGTACGCAGTATTTT.

Comment on this clone: This same CDR3 is encoded by further DNA sequences in the sample. V usage is TRBV10-3 and J usage is TRBJ2-7; tentative D call: TRBD1 (5 bases). The CDR3 covers 12 residues. CDR1 and CDR2 from the germline V gene are ENHRY and SYGVKD. V was cut by 6 bases and J by 4 bases, with 10 bases left in between. The CDR3 DNA sequence: TGTGCCATCAGCGGACAAGGATACGAGCAGTACTTC. Translation: CAISGQGYEQYF.

The rearrangement joins TRBV7-2 to TRBJ2-1, with a possible D match to TRBD2 (6 bases). This CDR3 is 16 amino acids long. The ends were cut back, 1 base at V and 8 bases at J, with 18 bases in the middle. Germline V lookup: CDR1 SGHTA, CDR2 FQGNSA. CDR3 in amino acids: CASSLGPRGSFHEQFF. In DNA form, the CDR3 reads TGTGCCAGCAGCTTAGGGCCTCGGGGGAGCTTCCATGAGCAGTTCTTC.

CDR3 protein: CASIPRTGGTTYGYTF. The CDR3 DNA reads TGTGCCAGTATTCCCCGAACGGGGGGAACCACCTATGGCTACACCTTC. This rearrangement joins TRBV19 to TRBJ1-2; the D gene is possibly TRBD1 (5 bases). The CDR3 extends over 16 amino acids. V was shortened by 7 bases and J by 4 bases, with 22 bases between the two germline ends. Germline-derived CDR1 and CDR2 are LNHDA and SQIVND (reference sequence).

The chain carries TRBV5-1 and TRBJ2-3; 8 nucleotides align to TRBD2. Germline CDR1 SGHRS, CDR2 YFSETQ. Losses at the gene ends were 0 bases for V and 5 bases for J; bases not matched to a gene: 2. The CDR3 runs to 14 residues. The CDR3 coding sequence is TGCGCCAGCAGCTTGGTACGGGAGGGAGATACGCAGTATTTT. Encoded protein: CASSLVREGDTQYF.

The chain has TRBV30 and TRBJ1-3; perhaps TRBD1 as D (6 bases). The CDR3 runs 12 residues. CDR1 and CDR2 from the germline V gene are GTSNPN and SVGIG (reference sequence). V was cut by 7 bases and J by 0 bases, with 7 bases left in between. The CDR3 region is CAYRASGNTIYF. In DNA form, the CDR3 reads TGTGCCTACAGGGCCTCTGGAAACACCATATATTTT.

The chain is built from TRBV6-1 and TRBJ2-7, with 8 bases identical to TRBD2. The CDR3 has 14 residues. J gave up 2 bases and V 1 base, and 1 base lay outside the gene matches. The germline gives CDR1 MNHNS, CDR2 SASEGT. CDR3 sequence: CASSEVGGAYEQYF. In DNA form, the CDR3 reads TGTGCCAGCAGTGAAGTCGGGGGGGCCTACGAGCAGTACTTC.

The CDR3 region is CASSWFLRGLPYEQYF. The DNA of the CDR3 is TGTGCCAGCAGCTGGTTCCTGCGGGGCCTCCCCTACGAGCAGTACTTC. The chain recombines TRBV5-6 with TRBJ2-7, with D perhaps matching TRBD2 (6 bases). The V gene's germline CDR1 is SGHDT and CDR2 YYEEEE. Trimming removed 3 bases from V and 2 bases from J, with 18 bases in between. The CDR3 has 16 residues.

The rearrangement uses TRBV27 and TRBJ1-2; possible D gene TRBD1, 6 bases. Trimming took off 4 bases at V and 0 bases at J, with 15 bases between the two ends. The CDR3 length is 16 residues. CDR1 is MNHEY, CDR2 SMNVEV, per germline (reference sequence). CDR3 nucleotides: TGTGCCAGCAGTTCTCGACAGGCGTCTTCTAACTATGGCTACACCTTC. As protein: CASSSRQASSNYGYTF.

This chain links TRBV19 with TRBJ2-2, with TRBD2 identical over 10 bases. This CDR3 has 16 residues. Trimming took 4 bases from V and 0 from J; bases not matched to a gene: 2. CDR1 is LNHDA, CDR2 SQIVND, per germline (reference sequence). The CDR3 DNA follows: TGTGCCAGTAGTAAAAGCGGGGGGGCGAACACCGGGGAGCTGTTTTTT. Amino acid sequence: CASSKSGGANTGELFF.

The chain combines TRBV6-5 with TRBJ1-2, with 9 bases aligning to TRBD1. The CDR3 is made up of 16 amino acids. Germline V CDR1 and CDR2: MNHEY, SVGAGI. V was pared by 0 bases and J by 2 bases, with 4 bases of the junction left unmatched. The CDR3 here is CASSYSRTGVNYGYTF. Written as DNA, the CDR3 is TGTGCCAGCAGTTACTCGCGGACAGGGGTGAACTATGGCTACACCTTC.